This T cell receptor beta chain was recovered during a study of tissue T cells after allogeneic stem cell transplantation. Study conclusions and caveats: The patient cohort was small and clinically heterogeneous, with limited sampling depth. Anatomically similar tissues had similar TCR repertoires within each patient.

Sequencing was performed with immunoSEQ multiplex PCR; in TCRdb, only in-frame clones are kept and a portion is missing. This sample has 8,000 to 8,500 clones, with under 55% found just once. Concerning this clone itself: Its target is not known. Gene names and germline refer to mouse.

The time point: mouse harvest day 7 after allogeneic transplant. Mouse grafts combined 10^7 T-cell-depleted bone marrow cells with 10^6 splenic CD5+ T cells. Tissues came from B6→BALB/c major-mismatch GVHD mice at day 7 or 14. The source of this sequence is a female BALB/c mouse given C57BL/6 T cells with graft-versus-host disease after an allogeneic hematopoietic cell transplant. The specimen sequenced was gut tissue.

CDR3 sequence reads: CASSDRVEQYF. The CDR3 DNA, read in part, is TGTGCCAGCAGTGACAGGGTTGAACAGTAC. The rearrangement uses TRBV13-3 and TRBJ2-7; possibly TRBD1 for D (5 bases). The CDR3 end lies 1 residue beyond the end of the read and is filled in from the germline J gene. CDR1 and CDR2 from the germline V gene are NNHDY and SYVADS. Trimming removed 2 bases from V and 6 bases from J, with 6 bases in between. This CDR3 is built from 11 residues.